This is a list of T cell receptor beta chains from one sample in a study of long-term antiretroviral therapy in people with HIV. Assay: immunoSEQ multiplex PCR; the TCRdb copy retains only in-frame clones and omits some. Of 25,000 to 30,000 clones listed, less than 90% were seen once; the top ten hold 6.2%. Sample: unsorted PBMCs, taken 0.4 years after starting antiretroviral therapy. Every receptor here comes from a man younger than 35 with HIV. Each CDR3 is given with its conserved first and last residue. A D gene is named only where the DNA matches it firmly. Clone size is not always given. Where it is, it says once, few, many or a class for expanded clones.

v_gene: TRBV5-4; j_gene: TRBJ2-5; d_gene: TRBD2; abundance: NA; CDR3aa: CASSLTSGSGEQYF; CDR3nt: TGTGCCAGCAGCTTGACTAGCGGGAGTGGGGAGCAGTACTTC
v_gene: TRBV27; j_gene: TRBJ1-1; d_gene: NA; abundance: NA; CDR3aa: CASSFPGGGAFF; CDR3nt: TGTGCCAGCAGTTTCCCGGGTGGGGGAGCTTTCTTT
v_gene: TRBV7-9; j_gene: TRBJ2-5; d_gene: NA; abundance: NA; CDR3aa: CASSFLWETQYF; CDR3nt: TGTGCCAGCAGCTTCCTTTGGGAGACCCAGTACTTC
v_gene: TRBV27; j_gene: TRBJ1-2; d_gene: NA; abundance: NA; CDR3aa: CASSFGGRQHTF; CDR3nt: TGTGCCAGCAGTTTCGGTGGTAGGCAACACACCTTC
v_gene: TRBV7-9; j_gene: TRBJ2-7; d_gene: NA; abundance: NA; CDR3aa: CASSLPLGTDYEQYF; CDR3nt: TGTGCCAGCAGCTTACCCCTAGGCACCGACTACGAGCAGTACTTC
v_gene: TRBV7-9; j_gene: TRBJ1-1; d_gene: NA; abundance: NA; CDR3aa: CASSLALLAEAFF; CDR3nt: TGTGCCAGCAGCTTAGCTTTATTAGCTGAAGCTTTCTTT
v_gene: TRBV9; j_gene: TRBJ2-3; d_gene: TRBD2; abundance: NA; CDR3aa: CASSVEGASGIIDTQYF; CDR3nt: TGTGCCAGCAGCGTAGAAGGGGCTAGCGGGATCATAGATACGCAGTATTTT
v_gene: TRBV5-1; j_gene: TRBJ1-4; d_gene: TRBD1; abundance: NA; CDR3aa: CASSWGPTGAGEKLFF; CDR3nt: TGCGCCAGCAGCTGGGGGCCTACAGGGGCGGGTGAAAAACTGTTTTTT
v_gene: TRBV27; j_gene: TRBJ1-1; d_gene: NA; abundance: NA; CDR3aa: CASSLYRGGNTEAFF; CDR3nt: TGTGCCAGCAGTTTATATCGGGGGGGAAACACTGAAGCTTTCTTT
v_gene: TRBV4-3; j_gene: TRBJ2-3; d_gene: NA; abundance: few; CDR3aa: CASSPGVFSNTQYF; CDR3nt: TGCGCCAGCAGCCCGGGGGTATTTTCGAATACGCAGTATTTT
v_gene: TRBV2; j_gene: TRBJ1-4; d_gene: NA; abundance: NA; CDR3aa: CASSASGATNEKLFF; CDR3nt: TGTGCCAGCAGTGCCTCAGGGGCAACTAATGAAAAACTGTTTTTT
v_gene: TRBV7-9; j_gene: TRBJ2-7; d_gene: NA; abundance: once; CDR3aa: CASSLGTYEQYF; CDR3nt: TGTGCCAGCAGCTTGGGAACCTACGAGCAGTACTTC
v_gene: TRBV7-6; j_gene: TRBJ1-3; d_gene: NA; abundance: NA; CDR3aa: CASSLVENTIYF; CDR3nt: TGTGCCAGCAGCTTAGTGGAAAACACCATATATTTT
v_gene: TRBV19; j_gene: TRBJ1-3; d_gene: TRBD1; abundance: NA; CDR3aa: CASSPTGSGNTIYF; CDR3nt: TGTGCCAGTAGTCCGACAGGGTCCGGAAACACCATATATTTT
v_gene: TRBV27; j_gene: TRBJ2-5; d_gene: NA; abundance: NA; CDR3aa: CASRITGLGYQETQYF; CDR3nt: TGTGCCAGCAGGATAACAGGGCTGGGGTACCAAGAGACCCAGTACTTC
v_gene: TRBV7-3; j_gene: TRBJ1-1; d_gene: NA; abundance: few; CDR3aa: CASSLLSSTEAFF; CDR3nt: TGTGCCAGCAGCTTGCTCAGTTCTACTGAAGCTTTCTTT
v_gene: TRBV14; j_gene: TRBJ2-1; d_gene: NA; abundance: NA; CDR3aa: CASSQSQRSYNEQFF; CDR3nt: TGTGCCAGCAGCCAAAGTCAGCGGTCCTACAATGAGCAGTTCTTC
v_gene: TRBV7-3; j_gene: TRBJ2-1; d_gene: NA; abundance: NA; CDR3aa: CASSLTGYNEQFF; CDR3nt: TGTGCCAGCAGCTTAACAGGGTACAATGAGCAGTTCTTC
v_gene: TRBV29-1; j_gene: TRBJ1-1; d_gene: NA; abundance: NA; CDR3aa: CSVAAGWSAEAFF; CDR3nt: TGCAGCGTTGCAGCAGGGTGGAGCGCTGAAGCTTTCTTT
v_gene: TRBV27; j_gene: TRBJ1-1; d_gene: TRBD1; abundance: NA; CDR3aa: CASSHPTGGAYTEAFF; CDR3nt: TGTGCCAGCAGTCACCCTACAGGGGGCGCTTACACTGAAGCTTTCTTT
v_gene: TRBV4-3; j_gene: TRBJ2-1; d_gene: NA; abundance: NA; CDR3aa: CASSQEIAPNEQFF; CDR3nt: TGCGCCAGCAGCCAAGAAATTGCCCCCAATGAGCAGTTCTTC
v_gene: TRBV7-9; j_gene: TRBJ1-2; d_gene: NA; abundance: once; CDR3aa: CASSLDISSYTF; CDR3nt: TGTGCCAGCAGCTTGGACATCTCTAGCTACACCTTC
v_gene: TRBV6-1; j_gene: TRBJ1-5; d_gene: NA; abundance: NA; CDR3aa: CASSEARGAPQPQHF; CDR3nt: TGTGCCAGCAGTGAAGCTCGGGGAGCGCCCCAGCCCCAGCATTTT
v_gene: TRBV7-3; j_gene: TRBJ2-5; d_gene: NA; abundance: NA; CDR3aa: CASSLRGPRYQETQYF; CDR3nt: TGTGCCAGCAGCTTAAGGGGGCCGAGGTACCAAGAGACCCAGTACTTC
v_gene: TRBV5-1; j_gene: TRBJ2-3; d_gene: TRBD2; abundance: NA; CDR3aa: CASSFPSGSTDTQYF; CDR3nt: TGCGCCAGCAGCTTTCCTAGCGGGAGCACAGATACGCAGTATTTT
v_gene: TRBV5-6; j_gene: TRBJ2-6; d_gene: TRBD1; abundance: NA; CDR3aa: CASSPPTGEYGTGANVLTF; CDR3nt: TGTGCCAGCAGCCCACCGACAGGGGAATATGGAACCGGGGCCAACGTCCTGACTTTC
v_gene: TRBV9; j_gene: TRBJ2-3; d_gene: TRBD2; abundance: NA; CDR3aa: CASSVVGSGSPDTQYF; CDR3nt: TGTGCCAGCAGCGTAGTCGGTAGCGGGAGTCCAGATACGCAGTATTTT
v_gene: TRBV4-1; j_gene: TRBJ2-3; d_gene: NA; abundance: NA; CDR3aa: CASSQGNPRAQYF; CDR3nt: TGCGCCAGCAGCCAAGGGAATCCGAGGGCGCAGTATTTT
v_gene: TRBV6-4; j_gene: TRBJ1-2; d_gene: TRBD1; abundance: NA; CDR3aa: CASSPGGFYGYTF; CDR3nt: TGTGCCAGCAGCCCAGGGGGTTTCTATGGCTACACCTTC
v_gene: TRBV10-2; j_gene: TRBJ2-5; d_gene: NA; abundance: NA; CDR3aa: CASLGRGPLRQELETQYF; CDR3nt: TGCGCCAGCCTAGGACGTGGCCCTTTACGGCAAGAACTGGAGACCCAGTACTTC
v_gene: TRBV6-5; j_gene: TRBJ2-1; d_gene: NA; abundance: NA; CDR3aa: CASSYSDGRGSEQFF; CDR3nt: TGTGCCAGCAGTTACTCGGACGGAAGGGGCAGTGAGCAGTTCTTC
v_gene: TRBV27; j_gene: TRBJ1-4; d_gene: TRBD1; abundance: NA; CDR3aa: CASSLLGTVEKLFF; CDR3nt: TGTGCCAGCAGTTTATTAGGGACAGTTGAAAAACTGTTTTTT
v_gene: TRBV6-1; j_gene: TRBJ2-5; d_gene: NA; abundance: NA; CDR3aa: CASSQWADQETQYF; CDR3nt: TGTGCCAGCAGCCAATGGGCGGACCAAGAGACCCAGTACTTC
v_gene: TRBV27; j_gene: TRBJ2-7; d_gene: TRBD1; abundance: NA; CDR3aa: CASRGQGSYEQYF; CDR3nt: TGTGCCAGCAGGGGACAGGGCAGCTACGAGCAGTACTTC
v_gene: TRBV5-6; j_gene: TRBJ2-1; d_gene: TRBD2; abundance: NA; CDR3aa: CASSPLGGEPNNEQFF; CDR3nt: TGTGCCAGCAGCCCCCTGGGGGGGGAGCCTAACAATGAGCAGTTCTTC
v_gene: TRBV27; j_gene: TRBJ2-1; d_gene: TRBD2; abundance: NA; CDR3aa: CASSGTSGGGEQFF; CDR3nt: TGTGCCAGCAGCGGGACTAGCGGGGGCGGGGAGCAGTTCTTC